Following are 23 T cell receptor beta chains from one sample sequenced in a study of graft-versus-host responses after intestinal transplantation. Sequencing was performed with immunoSEQ multiplex PCR; in TCRdb, only in-frame clones are kept and a portion is missing. Among over 80,000 clones listed, 86% were seen once. This specimen was PBMCs, taken 255 days after intestinal transplant. The receptor source for this set is a human patient who received an intestinal transplant, so some T cells may come from the graft donor.

The V gene is TRBV6-1, the J gene TRBJ1-1, with D perhaps TRBD1 (6 bases). V lost 2 bases to trimming and J lost 7 bases, with 11 bases between them. Germline-derived CDR1 and CDR2 are MNHNS and SASEGT. The CDR3 runs to 13 residues. CDR3 bases: TGTGCCAGCAGTGAATGGGGGCTGGGTGAAGCTTTCTTT. Translated: CASSEWGLGEAFF.

This chain connects TRBV5-1 to TRBJ1-2, with D possibly matching TRBD1 (5 bases). The CDR3 extends over 15 amino acids. The germline V and J ends were trimmed by 0 bases and 0 bases, with 9 bases remaining between them. Per the germline V gene, CDR1 is SGHRS and CDR2 is YFSETQ. The CDR3 is CASSLADSSNYGYTF. In DNA form, the CDR3 reads TGCGCCAGCAGCTTGGCTGACAGCTCTAACTATGGCTACACCTTC.

J is TRBJ2-3 and V is TRBV2; tentative D call: TRBD2 (6 bases). Germline values: CDR1 SNHLY, CDR2 FYNNEI. The CDR3 has 14 residues. Trimming took 8 bases from V and 0 from J, leaving 12 bases between them. The CDR3 DNA follows: TGTGCCAGCCTGGGGGGAACTAGCACAGATACGCAGTATTTT. It is translated as CASLGGTSTDTQYF. The variable domain in full, completed from reference TRBV2 and TRBJ2-3, reads EPEVTQTPSHQVTQMGQEVILRCVPISNHLYFYWYRQILGQKVEFLVSFYNNEISEKSEIFDDQFSVERPDGSNFTLKIRSTKLEDSAMYFCASLGGTSTDTQYFGPGTRLTVL.

This rearrangement joins TRBV2 to TRBJ1-2; 8 nucleotides agree with TRBD1. The CDR3 runs 15 residues. The J segment lost 5 bases and the V segment lost 1 base, leaving 6 bases of the junction unmatched. Germline V gives CDR1 SNHLY, CDR2 FYNNEI. CDR3 protein: CASSEGQGAGYGYTF. The CDR3 nucleotides are TGTGCCAGCAGTGAAGGGCAGGGGGCGGGATATGGCTACACCTTC. The whole variable domain, filled in from reference TRBV2 and TRBJ1-2, reads EPEVTQTPSHQVTQMGQEVILRCVPISNHLYFYWYRQILGQKVEFLVSFYNNEISEKSEIFDDQFSVERPDGSNFTLKIRSTKLEDSAMYFCASSEGQGAGYGYTFGSGTRLTVV.

This chain uses TRBV28 with TRBJ2-2; 9 positions match TRBD1. The CDR3 contains 13 residues. V was pared by 5 bases and J by 13 bases, with 8 bases of the junction left unmatched. The germline V gene has CDR1 MDHEN and CDR2 SYDVKM. The CDR3 bases are TGTGCCAGCAGTGAACAGGGGGCGCTTCGGCTGTTTTTT. It translates to CASSEQGALRLFF.

V and J are TRBV11-3 and TRBJ1-1, with 9 bases that match TRBD1. The trim removed 4 bases at V and 3 bases at J, leaving 3 bases unmatched. The CDR3 sequence is 14 residues long. The V gene's germline CDR1 is SGHNT and CDR2 YENEEA. The CDR3 is CASSSRQGDTEAFF. CDR3 bases: TGTGCCAGCAGCTCCCGACAGGGGGACACTGAAGCTTTCTTT.

For the CDR3, the DNA is TGCGCCAGCAGTGAGTCGAGGAATTCACCCCTCCACTTT. It encodes CASSESRNSPLHF. The chain joins TRBV10-1 to TRBJ1-6; no clear D. V dropped 0 bases and J dropped 7 bases, with 4 bases sitting between them. CDR3 length: 13 amino acids. Germline values: CDR1 WNHNN, CDR2 SYGVQD (reference sequence).

This clone was counted only a few times. The V and J genes are TRBV19 and TRBJ1-1, with 11 bases identical to TRBD1. Germline V lookup: CDR1 LNHDA, CDR2 SQIVND (reference sequence). The CDR3 loop spans 16 amino acids. Trimming took 3 bases from V and 7 from J; bases not matched to a gene: 10. CDR3: CASSMSRTGGLGEAFF. For the CDR3, the DNA is TGTGCCAGTAGTATGTCCCGGACAGGGGGCTTAGGTGAAGCTTTCTTT.

The rearrangement uses TRBV27 and TRBJ2-7, with D possibly being TRBD1 (6 bases). V was trimmed by 5 bases and J by 6 bases, leaving 23 bases between them. CDR3 length equals 16 residues. The V gene's germline CDR1 is MNHEY and CDR2 SMNVEV (reference sequence). CDR3 in DNA: TGTGCCAGCAGTCCCCACACAGGGTGGCCCCCGGTCGAGCAGTACTTC. Translation: CASSPHTGWPPVEQYF.

The chain couples TRBV27 to TRBJ2-7; 7 nucleotides match TRBD1. The CDR3 is 15 amino acids. The germline V gene encodes CDR1 MNHEY and CDR2 SMNVEV (reference sequence). V was pared by 2 bases and J by 0 bases, with 4 bases of the junction left unmatched. CDR3 protein: CASSLRAGGSYEQYF. Here the CDR3 DNA reads TGTGCCAGCAGTTTAAGGGCAGGGGGCTCCTACGAGCAGTACTTC.

The chain employs TRBV4-1 and TRBJ2-7, with a weak D call TRBD1 (5 bases). V was cut by 3 bases and J by 2 bases, with 11 bases left in between. CDR3 size: 14 residues. The V gene's germline CDR1 is MGHRA and CDR2 YSYEKL. For the CDR3, the DNA is TGCGCCAGCAGCCACCGTGCAGGGACCTACGAGCAGTACTTC. Its protein product is CASSHRAGTYEQYF.

In this sample, this clone turned up a few times. CDR3 loop: CASSPLSGTGVLYEQYF. The CDR3 coding sequence is TGTGCCAGCAGCCCACTCTCCGGGACAGGAGTCCTCTACGAGCAGTACTTC. The chain carries TRBV28 and TRBJ2-7, with 8 nucleotides matching TRBD1. This CDR3 spans 17 amino acids. The V gene end was trimmed by 6 bases and the J gene end by 3 bases; junction bases not matched to a gene: 16. Germline CDR1 and CDR2: MDHEN and SYDVKM.

The chain uses TRBV7-9 and TRBJ2-3; D is unclear. With 5 bases removed from V and 6 bases from J, the gap between germline ends came to 12 bases. The CDR3 covers 13 residues. Germline loops: CDR1 SEHNR, CDR2 FQNEAQ (reference sequence). The CDR3 DNA reads as TGTGCCAGCAGCCCTCCTGGTATGGATACGCAGTATTTT. Amino acids: CASSPPGMDTQYF. The full variable domain, completed using reference TRBV7-9 and TRBJ2-3, is DTGVSQNPRHKITKRGQNVTFRCDPISEHNRLYWYRQTLGQGPEFLTYFQNEAQLEKSRLLSDRFSAERPKGSFSTLEIQRTEQGDSAMYLCASSPPGMDTQYFGPGTRLTVL.

V usage is TRBV6-5 and J usage is TRBJ2-7; TRBD2 matches at 7 bases. V gave up 6 bases and J gave up 6 bases; unmatched junction bases: 5. The CDR3 runs 12 residues. Germline assignment: CDR1 MNHEY and CDR2 SVGAGI. For the CDR3, the DNA is TGTGCCAGCAGGGGAGGGGTAGCCGAGCAGTACTTC. Translating gives CASRGGVAEQYF.

Only a few counts were recorded for this clone. This chain connects TRBV27 to TRBJ1-1; TRBD1 might be the D (6 bases). The CDR3 has 15 residues. Trimming removed 1 base at V and 5 bases at J, with 14 bases between. CDR1 and CDR2 (germline): MNHEY, SMNVEV (reference sequence). The CDR3 DNA sequence: TGTGCCAGCAGTTTATTACCACGGGACACAACTGAAGCTTTCTTT. Encoded protein: CASSLLPRDTTEAFF.

This clone was seen a single time. The chain links TRBV6-1 to TRBJ2-3; D may be TRBD2 (6 bases). The V and J ends lost 8 bases and 1 base respectively, with 13 bases between them. The CDR3 totals 14 residues. Germline lookup yields CDR1 MNHNS and CDR2 SASEGT. In nucleotides, the CDR3 is TGTGCCAGCGGTCGAATAGCGGGCACAGATACGCAGTATTTT. Protein: CASGRIAGTDTQYF.

This chain uses TRBV5-1 with TRBJ1-2; TRBD1 is a possible D gene (6 bases). Germline lookup yields CDR1 SGHRS and CDR2 YFSETQ. Trimming pared 4 bases from V and 4 bases from J, leaving 14 bases between. The CDR3 is 14 amino acids. CDR3 amino acids: CASSPEGGPYGYTF. The CDR3 DNA reads as TGCGCCAGCAGCCCGGAGGGGGGGCCCTATGGCTACACCTTC.

V is TRBV5-6 and J is TRBJ1-1; 7 bases agree with TRBD1. The germline gives CDR1 SGHDT, CDR2 YYEEEE. Trimming cost V 6 bases and J 11 bases; bases outside gene matches: 16. The CDR3 covers 14 residues. As DNA, the CDR3 is TGTGCCAGCACCAGGGGGAGAAACAGTTTGTGGGCTTTCTTT. Translating gives CASTRGRNSLWAFF.

This clone has more than one count but fewer than ten. The chain carries TRBV7-8 and TRBJ1-5; the D gene is possibly TRBD1 (6 bases). V was trimmed by 3 bases and J by 3 bases, leaving 9 bases between them. CDR1 is SGHVS and CDR2 is FQNEAQ in the germline V gene. The CDR3 extends over 14 amino acids. This CDR3 is CASSFGQFNQPQHF. In nucleotides, the CDR3 is TGTGCCAGCAGCTTCGGACAGTTCAATCAGCCCCAGCATTTT. The full variable domain, with the rest looked up from reference TRBV7-8 and TRBJ1-5, is GAGVSQSPRYKVAKRGQDVALRCDPISGHVSLFWYQQALGQGPEFLTYFQNEAQLDKSGLPSDRFFAERPEGSVSTLKIQRTQQEDSAVYLCASSFGQFNQPQHFGDGTRLSIL.

The chain joins TRBV4-2 to TRBJ2-5; D is possibly TRBD2 (6 bases). Trimming cost V 4 bases and J 1 base, with 16 bases left between them. Per germline, CDR1 LGHNA and CDR2 YNFKEQ. The CDR3 is 16 residues long. The CDR3 spells CASSPAPSGGQETQYF. CDR3 coding DNA: TGTGCCAGCAGCCCAGCCCCCTCCGGGGGCCAAGAGACCCAGTACTTC.

CDR3 bases: TGTGCCAGCAGTGTAACTAGCGGGAGCCCAGATACGCAGTATTTT. It codes for CASSVTSGSPDTQYF. The gene calls are TRBV6-1 and TRBJ2-3, with TRBD2 matching 11 bases. V was pared by 4 bases and J by 4 bases, with 4 bases of the junction left unmatched. Looked up from germline, CDR1 is MNHNS and CDR2 is SASEGT. The CDR3 is 15 residues long.

This clone was observed a handful of times. This chain joins TRBV5-1 and TRBJ2-1; 8 positions agree with TRBD2. Germline assignment: CDR1 SGHRS and CDR2 YFSETQ. This CDR3 has 16 residues. V lost 4 bases to trimming and J lost 2 bases; unmatched junction nucleotides: 8. CDR3 protein: CASSKAGDWPYNEQFF. CDR3 bases: TGCGCCAGCAGCAAAGCGGGAGATTGGCCCTACAATGAGCAGTTCTTC.

The rearrangement links TRBV7-8 to TRBJ2-1, with TRBD2 matching 7 bases. Trimming cost V 6 bases and J 1 base; bases outside gene matches: 21. The CDR3 consists of 20 residues. The germline gives CDR1 SGHVS, CDR2 FQNEAQ. The CDR3 coding sequence is TGTGCCAGCAGTTCACGGGAGAAGACTAGCAGGGCTAAATCCTACAATGAGCAGTTCTTC. Translating gives CASSSREKTSRAKSYNEQFF.